Listed here are 3 T cell receptor beta chains from one sample, sequenced in a study of CXCR3-negative and CXCR3-positive naive CD8 T cells. Study findings and constraints: Relative to CXCR3-negative naive cells, CXCR3-positive naive cells had more hydrophobic TRB CDR3s.

No cognate antigen is known for these TCRs. It was by 5' RACE with UMI labels that the TRB cDNA libraries were prepared. No DNA is given; TCRdb re-called the 5' RACE reads and lists each CDR3 protein once. The ten most abundant clones cover roughly 0.58% of a sample with some 60,000 distinct CDR3 sequences. Sequencing input: naive CXCR3+ CD8+ T cells from blood. Subset denoted: CD45RO-CCR7+CD27+CD95- naive CD8+ T cells expressing CXCR3 (TNR3+). These receptors were taken from a human donor in good health. Some clones in this sample may be carry-over from other donors' samples.

The rearrangement links TRBV29-1 to TRBJ2-3; TCRdb lists TRBD1, though no DNA is available to test this call. CDR1 and CDR2 (germline): SQVTM, ANQGSEA. The CDR3 totals 13 residues. CDR3 residues: CSVEQWATDTQYF.

The V gene is TRBV7-9, the J gene TRBJ1-4. CDR3 size: 13 residues. The germline CDR1 and CDR2 sequences are SEHNR and FQNEAQ (reference sequence). The CDR3 sequence is CASSFPPGHELFF.

This chain uses TRBV3-1 with TRBJ2-2; TCRdb outputs TRBD2, but without DNA this stays unchecked. Germline V gene lookup returns CDR1 LGHDT and CDR2 YNNKEL (reference sequence). The length of the CDR3 is 16 residues. CDR3 residues: CASSQGLAGVTGELFF.